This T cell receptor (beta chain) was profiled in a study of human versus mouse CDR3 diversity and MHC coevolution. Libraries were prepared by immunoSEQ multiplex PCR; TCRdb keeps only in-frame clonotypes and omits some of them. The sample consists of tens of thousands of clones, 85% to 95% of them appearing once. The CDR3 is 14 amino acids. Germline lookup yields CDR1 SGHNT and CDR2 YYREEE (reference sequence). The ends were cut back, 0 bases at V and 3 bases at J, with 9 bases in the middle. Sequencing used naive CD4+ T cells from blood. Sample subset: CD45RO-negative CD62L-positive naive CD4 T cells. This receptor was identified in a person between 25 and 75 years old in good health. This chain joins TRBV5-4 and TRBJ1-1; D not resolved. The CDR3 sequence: CASSLDGRYTEAFF. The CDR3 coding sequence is TGTGCCAGCAGCTTGGACGGGAGGTACACTGAAGCTTTCTTT.